The rows below give T cell receptor beta chains drawn from one sample of a study of blood T cell repertoires in COVID-19. The method was immunoSEQ multiplex PCR; TCRdb's version includes in-frame clones alone and lacks a portion of them. The table lists some 220,000 clones, approximately 87% of them singletons, with 3% to 3.5% in the top ten. Source material: PBMCs or T cells enriched from blood (not recorded which). Source of these receptors: a woman between 50 and 59 years old in a cohort exposed to, infected with or recovered from COVID-19 (not recorded which). CDR3s include the opening cysteine and the closing phenylalanine or tryptophan. The D gene is left open where the match is weak. Rows may omit the clone size; those that give it use once, few, many or a size class.

clone size: NA
J gene: TRBJ2-1
V gene: TRBV19
CDR3 length: 13
D gene: NA
CDR3 DNA: TGTGCCAGTAGTATCCCTACGCGGTATGAGCAGTTCTTC
CDR3 protein: CASSIPTRYEQFF

clone size: NA
J gene: TRBJ2-5
V gene: TRBV4-3
CDR3 length: 14
D gene: NA
CDR3 DNA: TGCGCCAGCAGCCAAGATAGGCTAGAGGAGACCCAGTACTTC
CDR3 protein: CASSQDRLEETQYF

clone size: NA
J gene: TRBJ1-2
V gene: TRBV7-2
CDR3 length: 16
D gene: NA
CDR3 DNA: TGTGCCAGCAGCTCGCAATCCCAGAGGCCCATCGATGGCTACACCTTC
CDR3 protein: CASSSQSQRPIDGYTF

clone size: NA
J gene: TRBJ1-2
V gene: TRBV19
CDR3 length: 16
D gene: NA
CDR3 DNA: TGTGCCAGTAGTAACGTACGGGGTTCGGGAAACTATGGCTACACCTTC
CDR3 protein: CASSNVRGSGNYGYTF

clone size: NA
J gene: TRBJ2-5
V gene: TRBV24-1
CDR3 length: 14
D gene: TRBD1
CDR3 DNA: TGTGCCACCAGTGGGACAGGGGCAGGAGAGACCCAGTACTTC
CDR3 protein: CATSGTGAGETQYF

clone size: once
J gene: TRBJ1-6
V gene: TRBV5-4
CDR3 length: 16
D gene: NA
CDR3 DNA: TGTGCCAGCAGCCGAGGGGGTAGCTCCTATAATTCACCCCTCCACTTT
CDR3 protein: CASSRGGSSYNSPLHF

clone size: NA
J gene: TRBJ2-7
V gene: TRBV11-1
CDR3 length: 15
D gene: NA
CDR3 DNA: TGTGCCAGCAGACCGGGACAAAGGGGATTGCGCGAGCAGTACTTC
CDR3 protein: CASRPGQRGLREQYF

clone size: NA
J gene: TRBJ1-5
V gene: TRBV10-3
CDR3 length: 15
D gene: NA
CDR3 DNA: TGTGCCATCAGTGACCGCGGGGGAGGGACTCAGCCCCAGCATTTT
CDR3 protein: CAISDRGGGTQPQHF

clone size: NA
J gene: TRBJ1-3
V gene: TRBV11-1
CDR3 length: 11
D gene: NA
CDR3 DNA: TGTGCCAGCAGCCTCGGAAACACCATATATTTT
CDR3 protein: CASSLGNTIYF

clone size: NA
J gene: TRBJ2-7
V gene: TRBV19
CDR3 length: 12
D gene: TRBD1
CDR3 DNA: TGTGCCAGTAGTTTCAACAGGGGCGAGCAGTACTTC
CDR3 protein: CASSFNRGEQYF

clone size: NA
J gene: TRBJ1-2
V gene: TRBV30
CDR3 length: 11
D gene: NA
CDR3 DNA: TGTGCCTGGAAGGGGTACTATGGCTACACCTTC
CDR3 protein: CAWKGYYGYTF

clone size: NA
J gene: TRBJ2-1
V gene: TRBV5-4
CDR3 length: 16
D gene: NA
CDR3 DNA: TGTGCCAGCAGCTTGGAAACAGGGTACTCCTACAATGAGCAGTTCTTC
CDR3 protein: CASSLETGYSYNEQFF

clone size: once
J gene: TRBJ2-3
V gene: TRBV19
CDR3 length: 18
D gene: TRBD2
CDR3 DNA: TGTGCCAGTAGTCCCGGAAATAGCGGGGGCCAACTCACAGATACGCAGTATTTT
CDR3 protein: CASSPGNSGGQLTDTQYF

clone size: NA
J gene: TRBJ2-7
V gene: TRBV18
CDR3 length: 16
D gene: TRBD2
CDR3 DNA: TGTGCCAGCTCACCTTCCACATTGGGACTAGCCGACGAGCAGTACTTC
CDR3 protein: CASSPSTLGLADEQYF

clone size: NA
J gene: TRBJ2-3
V gene: TRBV2
CDR3 length: 13
D gene: NA
CDR3 DNA: TGTGCCAGCAGTGACGTCGGCACAGATACGCAGTATTTT
CDR3 protein: CASSDVGTDTQYF

clone size: once
J gene: TRBJ1-5
V gene: TRBV4-2
CDR3 length: 13
D gene: NA
CDR3 DNA: TGTGCCAGCAGCCAAGACCCAGGGAAATATCGGCATTTT
CDR3 protein: CASSQDPGKYRHF

clone size: NA
J gene: TRBJ1-2
V gene: TRBV4-1
CDR3 length: 14
D gene: TRBD1
CDR3 DNA: TGCGCCAGCAGCCATGAGGGACAGCTATATGGCTACACCTTC
CDR3 protein: CASSHEGQLYGYTF

clone size: few
J gene: TRBJ2-1
V gene: TRBV6-2/TRBV6-3
CDR3 length: 15
D gene: TRBD2
CDR3 DNA: TGTGCCAGCAGTTACGGTGGCGGGGGTCACAATGAGCAGTTCTTC
CDR3 protein: CASSYGGGGHNEQFF

clone size: NA
J gene: TRBJ1-2
V gene: TRBV12-3/TRBV12-4
CDR3 length: 13
D gene: TRBD1
CDR3 DNA: TGTGCCAGCAGTTTGACAGGGGGCTATGGCTACACCTTC
CDR3 protein: CASSLTGGYGYTF

clone size: NA
J gene: TRBJ1-6
V gene: TRBV30
CDR3 length: 13
D gene: TRBD1
CDR3 DNA: TGTGCCGGACAGGGACAGGGGAATTCACCCCTCCACTTT
CDR3 protein: CAGQGQGNSPLHF

clone size: NA
J gene: TRBJ2-1
V gene: TRBV28
CDR3 length: 15
D gene: TRBD2
CDR3 DNA: TGTGCCAGCAGTGCCGCTAGCGGCCTCTACAATGAGCAGTTCTTC
CDR3 protein: CASSAASGLYNEQFF

clone size: few
J gene: TRBJ2-1
V gene: TRBV3-1/TRBV3-2
CDR3 length: 14
D gene: TRBD1
CDR3 DNA: TGTGCCAGCAGCCAAGGACAGGGGGACAATGAGCAGTTCTTC
CDR3 protein: CASSQGQGDNEQFF

clone size: NA
J gene: TRBJ1-4
V gene: TRBV3-1/TRBV3-2
CDR3 length: 13
D gene: TRBD1
CDR3 DNA: TGTGCCAGCAGCCGACAGGGTAGCGAAAAACTGTTTTTT
CDR3 protein: CASSRQGSEKLFF

clone size: NA
J gene: TRBJ1-5
V gene: TRBV19
CDR3 length: 16
D gene: NA
CDR3 DNA: TGTGCCAGTAGTATACAGACGGCAGGAAGCAATCAGCCCCAGCATTTT
CDR3 protein: CASSIQTAGSNQPQHF

clone size: few
J gene: TRBJ2-2
V gene: TRBV9
CDR3 length: 14
D gene: NA
CDR3 DNA: TGTGCCAGCAGCGTAGGCTTGGGAGCCGGGGAGCTGTTTTTT
CDR3 protein: CASSVGLGAGELFF

clone size: NA
J gene: TRBJ1-5
V gene: TRBV6-5
CDR3 length: 14
D gene: TRBD1
CDR3 DNA: TGTGCCAGCAGTCCCGACAGGGCGATCCGGCCCCAGCATTTT
CDR3 protein: CASSPDRAIRPQHF

clone size: NA
J gene: TRBJ2-3
V gene: TRBV2
CDR3 length: 14
D gene: NA
CDR3 DNA: TGTGCCAGCAGTTACACATCTAGCACAGATACGCAGTATTTT
CDR3 protein: CASSYTSSTDTQYF

clone size: NA
J gene: TRBJ1-6
V gene: TRBV10-3
CDR3 length: 17
D gene: TRBD1
CDR3 DNA: TGTGCCATCCGGGACAGGGGGTCCCCCTCCTATAATTCACCCCTCCACTTT
CDR3 protein: CAIRDRGSPSYNSPLHF

clone size: NA
J gene: TRBJ2-3
V gene: TRBV19
CDR3 length: 12
D gene: NA
CDR3 DNA: TGTGCCAGTAGCAACCTAGCGGATACGCAGTATTTT
CDR3 protein: CASSNLADTQYF

clone size: once
J gene: TRBJ2-5
V gene: TRBV7-2
CDR3 length: 16
D gene: TRBD2
CDR3 DNA: TGTGCCAGCAGCTTAATGCGCGGGGGGACCCAAGAGACCCAGTACTTC
CDR3 protein: CASSLMRGGTQETQYF

clone size: few
J gene: TRBJ1-5
V gene: TRBV19
CDR3 length: 14
D gene: NA
CDR3 DNA: TGTGCCAGTACCCCCCGGGGGGCACGGCAGCCCCAGCATTTT
CDR3 protein: CASTPRGARQPQHF

clone size: NA
J gene: TRBJ1-1
V gene: TRBV6-5
CDR3 length: 14
D gene: NA
CDR3 DNA: TGTGCCAGCAGGGGGCCCGGGGGTGGCACTGAAGCTTTCTTT
CDR3 protein: CASRGPGGGTEAFF

clone size: NA
J gene: TRBJ1-3
V gene: TRBV5-5
CDR3 length: 15
D gene: NA
CDR3 DNA: TGTGCCAGCAGTTCGAGGGGGGGATCGCCGGACACCATATATTTT
CDR3 protein: CASSSRGGSPDTIYF

clone size: once
J gene: TRBJ1-5
V gene: TRBV6-5
CDR3 length: 15
D gene: NA
CDR3 DNA: TGTGCCAGCAGTCCCGGGGGGGTGGGCAATCAGCCCCAGCATTTT
CDR3 protein: CASSPGGVGNQPQHF

clone size: NA
J gene: TRBJ2-7
V gene: TRBV28
CDR3 length: 12
D gene: NA
CDR3 DNA: TGTGCCAGCATTTCGCAGGGTCAAAGGCAGTACTTC
CDR3 protein: CASISQGQRQYF

clone size: NA
J gene: TRBJ2-2
V gene: TRBV11-3
CDR3 length: 17
D gene: NA
CDR3 DNA: TGTGCCAGCAGCTCATCCAGAGGGACATGGGATAGAGGGGAGCTGTTTTTT
CDR3 protein: CASSSSRGTWDRGELFF

clone size: few
J gene: TRBJ2-2
V gene: TRBV7-8
CDR3 length: 16
D gene: TRBD2
CDR3 DNA: TGTGCCAGCAACCCGGGGGGGCCCTTTTACACCGGGGAGCTGTTTTTT
CDR3 protein: CASNPGGPFYTGELFF

clone size: NA
J gene: TRBJ1-1
V gene: TRBV5-1
CDR3 length: 13
D gene: NA
CDR3 DNA: TGCGCCAGCAGCTTGAACAGGGAGAGGGGGGCTTTCTTT
CDR3 protein: CASSLNRERGAFF

clone size: NA
J gene: TRBJ1-5
V gene: TRBV18
CDR3 length: 13
D gene: NA
CDR3 DNA: TGTGCCAGCTCACCGGAGAAATTGAAGCCCCAGCATTTT
CDR3 protein: CASSPEKLKPQHF

clone size: few
J gene: TRBJ1-1
V gene: TRBV19
CDR3 length: 17
D gene: NA
CDR3 DNA: TGTGCCAGTAGTAGTCTTATTGGGACTCGGGGGGACACTGAAGCTTTCTTT
CDR3 protein: CASSSLIGTRGDTEAFF

clone size: NA
J gene: TRBJ1-6
V gene: TRBV19
CDR3 length: 16
D gene: TRBD1
CDR3 DNA: TGTGCCAGTAGCCTCTCCGGGACAGGATATAATTCACCCCTCCACTTT
CDR3 protein: CASSLSGTGYNSPLHF

clone size: NA
J gene: TRBJ2-1
V gene: TRBV29-1
CDR3 length: 13
D gene: TRBD2
CDR3 DNA: TGCAGCGTTGAGCAGCGGGGGCCCAGGGAGCAGTTCTTC
CDR3 protein: CSVEQRGPREQFF

clone size: few
J gene: TRBJ2-3
V gene: TRBV7-3
CDR3 length: 14
D gene: NA
CDR3 DNA: TGTGCCAGCAGCCCCCTTGCGGGCACAGATACGCAGTATTTT
CDR3 protein: CASSPLAGTDTQYF

clone size: once
J gene: TRBJ1-2
V gene: TRBV11-2
CDR3 length: 14
D gene: NA
CDR3 DNA: TGTGCCAGCAGCTTCCGGACAGCTAACTATGGCTACACCTTC
CDR3 protein: CASSFRTANYGYTF

clone size: NA
J gene: TRBJ1-6
V gene: TRBV28
CDR3 length: 16
D gene: NA
CDR3 DNA: TGTGCCAGCAGCACCCCCGCGAGACAGATAAATTCACCCCTCCACTTT
CDR3 protein: CASSTPARQINSPLHF

clone size: NA
J gene: TRBJ2-2
V gene: TRBV7-2
CDR3 length: 16
D gene: TRBD2
CDR3 DNA: TGTGCCAGCAGCTTACGGGCGGGGGGCCGGACCGGGGAGCTGTTTTTT
CDR3 protein: CASSLRAGGRTGELFF